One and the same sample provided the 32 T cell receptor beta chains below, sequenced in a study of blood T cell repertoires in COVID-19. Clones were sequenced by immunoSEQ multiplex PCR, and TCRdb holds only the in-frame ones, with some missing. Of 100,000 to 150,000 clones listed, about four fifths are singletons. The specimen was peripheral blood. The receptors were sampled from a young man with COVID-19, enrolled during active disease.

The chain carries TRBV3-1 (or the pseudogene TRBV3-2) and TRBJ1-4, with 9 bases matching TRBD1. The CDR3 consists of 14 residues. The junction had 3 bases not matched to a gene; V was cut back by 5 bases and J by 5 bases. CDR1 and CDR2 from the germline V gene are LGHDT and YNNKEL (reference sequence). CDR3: CASSYGQGNEKLFF. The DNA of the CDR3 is TGTGCCAGCAGCTACGGACAGGGGAATGAAAAACTGTTTTTT.

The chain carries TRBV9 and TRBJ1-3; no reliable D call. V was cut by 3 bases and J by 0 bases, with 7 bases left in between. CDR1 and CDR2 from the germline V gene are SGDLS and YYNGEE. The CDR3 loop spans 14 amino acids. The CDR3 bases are TGTGCCAGCAGCGCGCTGAGCTCTGGAAACACCATATATTTT. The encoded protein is CASSALSSGNTIYF.

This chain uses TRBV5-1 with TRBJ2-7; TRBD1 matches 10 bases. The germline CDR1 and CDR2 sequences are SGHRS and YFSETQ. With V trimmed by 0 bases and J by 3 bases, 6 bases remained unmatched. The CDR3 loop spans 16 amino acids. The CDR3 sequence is CASSLAAGTGDYEQYF. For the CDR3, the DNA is TGCGCCAGCAGCTTGGCCGCAGGGACAGGGGACTACGAGCAGTACTTC.

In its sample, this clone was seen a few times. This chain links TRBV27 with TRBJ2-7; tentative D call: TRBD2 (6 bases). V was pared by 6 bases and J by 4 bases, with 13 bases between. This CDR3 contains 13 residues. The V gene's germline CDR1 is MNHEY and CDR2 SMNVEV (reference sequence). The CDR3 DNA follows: TGTGCCAGCAGCCGATCAGGGACTTACGAGCAGTACTTC. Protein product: CASSRSGTYEQYF.

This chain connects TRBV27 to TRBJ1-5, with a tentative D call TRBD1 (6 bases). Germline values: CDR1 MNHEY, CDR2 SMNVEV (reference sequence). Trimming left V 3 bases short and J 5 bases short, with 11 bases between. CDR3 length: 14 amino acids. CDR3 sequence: CASSFTGTYQPQHF. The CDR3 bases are TGTGCCAGCAGTTTTACAGGGACCTATCAGCCCCAGCATTTT.

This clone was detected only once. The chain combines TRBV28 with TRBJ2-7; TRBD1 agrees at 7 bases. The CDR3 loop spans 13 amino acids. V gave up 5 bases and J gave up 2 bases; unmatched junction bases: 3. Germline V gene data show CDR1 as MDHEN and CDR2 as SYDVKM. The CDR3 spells CASSRTGAYEQYF. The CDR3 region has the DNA TGTGCCAGCAGTCGGACAGGAGCCTACGAGCAGTACTTC. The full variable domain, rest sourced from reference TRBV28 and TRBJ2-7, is DVKVTQSSRYLVKRTGEKVFLECVQDMDHENMFWYRQDPGLGLRLIYFSYDVKMKEKGDIPEGYSVSREKKERFSLILESASTNQTSMYLCASSRTGAYEQYFGPGTRLTVT.

The CDR3 reads CASIAGAINTF. The DNA of the CDR3 is TGTGCCAGCATTGCGGGAGCCATTAACACCTTC. V and J are TRBV2 and TRBJ1-2, with D hard to call. The CDR3 spans 11 residues. Trimming removed 7 bases from V and 12 bases from J, with 15 bases in between. Germline assignment: CDR1 SNHLY and CDR2 FYNNEI.

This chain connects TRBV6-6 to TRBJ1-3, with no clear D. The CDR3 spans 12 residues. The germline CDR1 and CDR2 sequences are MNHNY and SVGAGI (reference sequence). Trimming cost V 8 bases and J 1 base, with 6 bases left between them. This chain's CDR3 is CASGASGNTIYF. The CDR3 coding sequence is TGTGCCAGCGGAGCTTCTGGAAACACCATATATTTT.

The CDR3 DNA reads TGTGCCAGCAGTTACTCGTTCCAGGCGAACACTGAAGCTTTCTTT. Its protein is CASSYSFQANTEAFF. J is TRBJ1-1 and V is TRBV6-5; no clear D. Trimming cost V 0 bases and J 1 base, with 9 bases left between them. Germline CDR1 reads MNHEY; CDR2 reads SVGAGI. This CDR3 contains 15 residues.

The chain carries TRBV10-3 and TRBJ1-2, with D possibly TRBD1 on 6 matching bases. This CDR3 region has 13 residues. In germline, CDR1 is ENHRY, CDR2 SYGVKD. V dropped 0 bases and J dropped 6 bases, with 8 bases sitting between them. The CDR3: CAISESSGDGYTF. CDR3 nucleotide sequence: TGTGCCATCAGTGAGTCGTCAGGGGATGGCTACACCTTC.

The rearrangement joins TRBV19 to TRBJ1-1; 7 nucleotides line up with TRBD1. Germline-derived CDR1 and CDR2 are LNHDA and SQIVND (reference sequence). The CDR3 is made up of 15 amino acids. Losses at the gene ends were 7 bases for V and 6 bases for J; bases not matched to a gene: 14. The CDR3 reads CASNLQGSGIAEAFF. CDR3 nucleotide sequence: TGTGCCAGTAACCTACAGGGGTCGGGGATCGCTGAAGCTTTCTTT. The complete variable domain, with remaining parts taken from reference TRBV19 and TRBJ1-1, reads DGGITQSPKYLFRKEGQNVTLSCEQNLNHDAMYWYRQDPGQGLRLIYYSQIVNDFQKGDIAEGYSVSREKKESFPLTVTSAQKNPTAFYLCASNLQGSGIAEAFFGQGTRLTVV.

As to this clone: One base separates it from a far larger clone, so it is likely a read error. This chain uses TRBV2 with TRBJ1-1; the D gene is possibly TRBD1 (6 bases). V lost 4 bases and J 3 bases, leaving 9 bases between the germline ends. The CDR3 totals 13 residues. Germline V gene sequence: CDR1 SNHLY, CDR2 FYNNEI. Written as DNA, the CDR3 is TGTGCCAGCAGTGTCCAGGGGTACACTGAAGCTTTCTTT. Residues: CASSVQGYTEAFF.

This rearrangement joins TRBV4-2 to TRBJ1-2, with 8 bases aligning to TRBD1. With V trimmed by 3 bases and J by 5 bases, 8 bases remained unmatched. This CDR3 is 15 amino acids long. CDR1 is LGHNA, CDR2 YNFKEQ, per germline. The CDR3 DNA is TGTGCCAGCAGCCAGTCGACAGGGGCCTTTTATGGCTACACCTTC. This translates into CASSQSTGAFYGYTF.

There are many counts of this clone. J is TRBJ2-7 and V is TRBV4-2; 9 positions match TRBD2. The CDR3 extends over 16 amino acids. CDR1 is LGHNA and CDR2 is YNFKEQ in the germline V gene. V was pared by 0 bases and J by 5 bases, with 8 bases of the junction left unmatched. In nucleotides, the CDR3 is TGTGCCAGCAGCCAAGATCCGGCGGGGGGGCCCGACGAGCAGTACTTC. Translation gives CASSQDPAGGPDEQYF.

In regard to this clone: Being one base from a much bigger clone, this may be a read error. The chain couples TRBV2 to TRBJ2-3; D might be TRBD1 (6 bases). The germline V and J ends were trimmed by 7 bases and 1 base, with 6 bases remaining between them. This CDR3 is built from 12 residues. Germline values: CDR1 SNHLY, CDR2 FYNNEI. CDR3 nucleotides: TGTGCCAGCAACAGGGGCACAGATACGCAGTATTTT. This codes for CASNRGTDTQYF. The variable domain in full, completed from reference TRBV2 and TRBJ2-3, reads EPEVTQTPSHQVTQMGQEVILRCVPISNHLYFYWYRQILGQKVEFLVSFYNNEISEKSEIFDDQFSVERPDGSNFTLKIRSTKLEDSAMYFCASNRGTDTQYFGPGTRLTVL.

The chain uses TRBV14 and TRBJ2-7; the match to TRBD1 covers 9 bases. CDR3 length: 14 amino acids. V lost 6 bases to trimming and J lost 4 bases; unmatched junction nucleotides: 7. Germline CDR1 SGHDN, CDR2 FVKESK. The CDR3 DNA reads TGTGCCAGCAGAGGCACAGGGGGCGGGTACGAGCAGTACTTC. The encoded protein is CASRGTGGGYEQYF.

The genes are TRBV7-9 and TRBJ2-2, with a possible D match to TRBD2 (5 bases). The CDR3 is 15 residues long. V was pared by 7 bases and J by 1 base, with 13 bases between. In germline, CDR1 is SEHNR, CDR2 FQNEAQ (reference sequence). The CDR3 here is CASILAGKNTGELFF. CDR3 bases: TGTGCCAGCATCCTGGCCGGGAAGAACACCGGGGAGCTGTTTTTT. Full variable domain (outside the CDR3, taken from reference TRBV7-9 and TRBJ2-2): DTGVSQNPRHKITKRGQNVTFRCDPISEHNRLYWYRQTLGQGPEFLTYFQNEAQLEKSRLLSDRFSAERPKGSFSTLEIQRTEQGDSAMYLCASILAGKNTGELFFGEGSRLTVL.

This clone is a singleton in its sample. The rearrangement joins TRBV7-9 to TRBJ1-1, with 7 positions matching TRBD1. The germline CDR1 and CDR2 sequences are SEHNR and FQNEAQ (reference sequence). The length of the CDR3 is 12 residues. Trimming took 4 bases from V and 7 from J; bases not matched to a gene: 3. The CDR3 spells CASSWGTDEAFF. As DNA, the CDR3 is TGTGCCAGCAGCTGGGGGACAGATGAAGCTTTCTTT.

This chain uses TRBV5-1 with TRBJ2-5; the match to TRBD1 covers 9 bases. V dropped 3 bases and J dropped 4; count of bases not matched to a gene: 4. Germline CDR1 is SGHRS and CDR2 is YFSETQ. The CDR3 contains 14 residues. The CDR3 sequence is CASSWGTGSETQYF. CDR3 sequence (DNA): TGCGCCAGCAGCTGGGGGACAGGGTCAGAGACCCAGTACTTC.

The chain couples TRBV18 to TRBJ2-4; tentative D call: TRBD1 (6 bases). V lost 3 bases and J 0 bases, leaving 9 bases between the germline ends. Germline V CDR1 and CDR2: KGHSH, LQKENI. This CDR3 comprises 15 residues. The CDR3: CASSPDSLAKNIQYF. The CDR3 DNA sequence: TGTGCCAGCTCACCGGACAGCCTAGCCAAAAACATTCAGTACTTC.

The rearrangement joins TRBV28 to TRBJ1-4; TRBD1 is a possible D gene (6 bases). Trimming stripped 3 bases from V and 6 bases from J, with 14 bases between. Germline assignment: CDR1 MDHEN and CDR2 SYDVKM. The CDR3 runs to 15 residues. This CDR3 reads CASSLTGKFYEKLFF. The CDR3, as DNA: TGTGCCAGCAGTTTGACAGGAAAGTTTTATGAAAAACTGTTTTTT.

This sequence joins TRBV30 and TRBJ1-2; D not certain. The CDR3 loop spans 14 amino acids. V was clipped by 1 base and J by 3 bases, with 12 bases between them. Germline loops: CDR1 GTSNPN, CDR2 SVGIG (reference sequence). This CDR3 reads CAWSEVGSYYGYTF. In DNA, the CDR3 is TGTGCCTGGAGTGAAGTGGGCAGCTACTATGGCTACACCTTC.

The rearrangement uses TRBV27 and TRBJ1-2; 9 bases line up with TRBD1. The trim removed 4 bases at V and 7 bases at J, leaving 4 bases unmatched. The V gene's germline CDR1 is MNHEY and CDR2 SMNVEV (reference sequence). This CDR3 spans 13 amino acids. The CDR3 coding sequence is TGTGCCAGCAGTTCGACAGGGGGGGGTGGCTACACCTTC. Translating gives CASSSTGGGGYTF.

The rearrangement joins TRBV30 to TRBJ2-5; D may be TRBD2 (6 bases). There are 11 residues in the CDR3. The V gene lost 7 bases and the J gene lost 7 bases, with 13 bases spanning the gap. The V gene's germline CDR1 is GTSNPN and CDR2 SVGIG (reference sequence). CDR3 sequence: CAFDIAATQYF. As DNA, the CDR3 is TGTGCCTTTGATATAGCGGCGACCCAGTACTTC.

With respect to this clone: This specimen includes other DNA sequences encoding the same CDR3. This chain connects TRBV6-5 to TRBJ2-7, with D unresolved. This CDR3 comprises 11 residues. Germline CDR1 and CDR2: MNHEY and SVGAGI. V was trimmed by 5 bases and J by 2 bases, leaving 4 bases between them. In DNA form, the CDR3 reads TGTGCCAGCAGTACTCCCTACGAGCAGTACTTC. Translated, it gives CASSTPYEQYF.

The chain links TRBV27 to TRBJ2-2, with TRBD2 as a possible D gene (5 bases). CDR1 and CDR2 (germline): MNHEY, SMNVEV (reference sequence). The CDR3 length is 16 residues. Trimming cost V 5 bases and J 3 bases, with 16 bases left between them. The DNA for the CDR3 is TGTGCCAGCAGTCCGGGCGCGGGCCGGGACACCGGGGAGCTGTTTTTT. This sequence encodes CASSPGAGRDTGELFF.

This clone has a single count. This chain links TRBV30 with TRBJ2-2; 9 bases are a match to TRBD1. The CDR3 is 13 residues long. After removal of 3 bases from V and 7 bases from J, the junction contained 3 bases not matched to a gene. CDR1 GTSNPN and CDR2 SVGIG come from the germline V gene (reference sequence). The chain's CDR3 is CAWRTGGHGELFF. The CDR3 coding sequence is TGTGCCTGGAGGACAGGGGGTCACGGGGAGCTGTTTTTT.

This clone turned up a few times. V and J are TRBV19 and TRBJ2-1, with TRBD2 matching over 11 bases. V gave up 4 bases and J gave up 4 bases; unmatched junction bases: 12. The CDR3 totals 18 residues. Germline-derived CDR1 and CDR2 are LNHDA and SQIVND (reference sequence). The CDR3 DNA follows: TGTGCCAGTAGTACCTGGACTAGCGGGCTTAATAAGTACAATGAGCAGTTCTTC. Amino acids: CASSTWTSGLNKYNEQFF.

The CDR3 DNA sequence: TGTGCCAGCTCCCAGGGAATCTCGGGCGAGCAGTACTTC. Its protein is CASSQGISGEQYF. The chain joins TRBV25-1 to TRBJ2-7; weak D call: TRBD1 (5 bases). V lost 8 bases and J lost 6, with 17 bases in between. The CDR3 sequence is 13 residues long. CDR1 MGHDK and CDR2 SYGVNS come from the germline V gene.

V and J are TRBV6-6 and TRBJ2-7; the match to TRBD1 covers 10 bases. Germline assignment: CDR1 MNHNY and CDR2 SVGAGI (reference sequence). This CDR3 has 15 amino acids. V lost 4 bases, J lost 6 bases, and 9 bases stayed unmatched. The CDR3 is CASSSPDRGHFEQYF. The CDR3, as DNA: TGTGCCAGCAGTTCTCCCGACAGGGGGCATTTCGAGCAGTACTTC.

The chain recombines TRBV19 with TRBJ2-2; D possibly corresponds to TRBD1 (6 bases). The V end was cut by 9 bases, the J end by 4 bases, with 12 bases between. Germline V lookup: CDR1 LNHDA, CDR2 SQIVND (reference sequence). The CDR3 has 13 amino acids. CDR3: CASRLGGTGELFF. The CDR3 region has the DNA TGTGCCAGCCGTCTAGGGGGCACCGGGGAGCTGTTTTTT.

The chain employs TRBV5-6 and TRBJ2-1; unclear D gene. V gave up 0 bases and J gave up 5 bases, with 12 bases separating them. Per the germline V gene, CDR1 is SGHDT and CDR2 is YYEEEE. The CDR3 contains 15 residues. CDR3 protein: CASSLVGRLNNEQFF. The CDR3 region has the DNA TGTGCCAGCAGCTTGGTGGGCAGATTAAACAATGAGCAGTTCTTC. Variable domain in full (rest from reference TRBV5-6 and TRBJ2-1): DAGVTQSPTHLIKTRGQQVTLRCSPKSGHDTVSWYQQALGQGPQFIFQYYEEEERQRGNFPDRFSGHQFPNYSSELNVNALLLGDSALYLCASSLVGRLNNEQFFGPGTRLTVL.